The present entry profiles one T cell receptor beta chain with its context. Method: immunoSEQ multiplex PCR; TCRdb's copy keeps in-frame clones and lacks some. The sample has about 350,000 clones, 87% seen once. The data belong to a study of blood T cell repertoires in COVID-19. Looking at the study overall: Whether acute or convalescent, the COVID-19 samples came from the United States, Italy and Spain. In each case, the material was cDNA or gDNA derived from T cells, B-cell-depleted T cells, or PBMCs.

Germline V gene sequence: CDR1 MDHEN, CDR2 SYDVKM. The germline V and J ends were trimmed by 8 bases and 1 base, with 12 bases remaining between them. There are 14 residues in the CDR3. The cohort comprised adults aged 18 to 89 years residing in 20 to 30 US areas. Resolution of symptoms, clearance, or two negative PCRs was present in recovered Cohort 3 donors. Material: PBMCs or T cells enriched from blood (not recorded which). This TCR was sampled from a woman aged 25 to 45 who had recovered from COVID-19. This chain connects TRBV28 to TRBJ1-3; no clear D. DNA for the CDR3: TGTGCCAGCCCCCAGCGGATATCTGGAAACACCATATATTTT. Translated: CASPQRISGNTIYF.